Below are 14 T cell receptor beta chains sequenced from a single sample in a study of cytomegalovirus exposure and HLA in healthy donors. The PCR made use of 60 Vbeta and 13 Jbeta primers. Profiled with immunoSEQ multiplex PCR; TCRdb holds only in-frame clones, not every one. The table has 65,000 to 85,000 clones, approximately 80% seen once. Sequencing was performed on PBMCs. Receptor source: a middle-aged woman in good health and CMV-seropositive.

The rearrangement joins TRBV10-3 to TRBJ1-5; 8 bases agree with TRBD1. This CDR3 spans 14 amino acids. Germline CDR1 ENHRY, CDR2 SYGVKD. Germline trimming cut 0 bases from V and 5 bases from J; bases unmatched to any gene: 0. This CDR3 is CAISESTGDQPQHF. The CDR3 DNA is TGTGCCATCAGTGAGTCGACAGGGGATCAGCCCCAGCATTTT.

This CDR3 is CASMGASHYTDTQYF. CDR3 DNA sequence: TGTGCCAGCATGGGAGCTAGTCACTACACAGATACGCAGTATTTT. The gene calls are TRBV2 and TRBJ2-3; D is perhaps TRBD2 (5 bases). Germline V CDR1 and CDR2: SNHLY, FYNNEI. This CDR3 is 15 amino acids long. V gave up 7 bases and J gave up 2 bases, with 16 bases separating them. Using reference TRBV2 and TRBJ2-3 for the parts outside the CDR3, the full variable domain is EPEVTQTPSHQVTQMGQEVILRCVPISNHLYFYWYRQILGQKVEFLVSFYNNEISEKSEIFDDQFSVERPDGSNFTLKIRSTKLEDSAMYFCASMGASHYTDTQYFGPGTRLTVL.

The genes are TRBV6-5 and TRBJ1-5, with TRBD1 as a possible D gene (5 bases). V was cut by 0 bases and J by 6 bases, with 12 bases left in between. This CDR3 has 15 residues. Germline CDR1 MNHEY, CDR2 SVGAGI. CDR3 amino acids: CASSYSTPRAQPQHF. Written as DNA, the CDR3 is TGTGCCAGCAGTTACTCGACGCCCAGGGCTCAGCCCCAGCATTTT.

The V call is TRBV14, the J call TRBJ1-6, with no clear D. Germline values: CDR1 SGHDN, CDR2 FVKESK. V was shortened by 4 bases and J by 7 bases, with 5 bases between the two germline ends. This CDR3 has 12 residues. The CDR3 DNA is TGTGCCAGCAGCCTCCGGAATTCACCCCTCCACTTT. This translates into CASSLRNSPLHF.

The chain uses TRBV19 and TRBJ1-3; TRBD1 agrees at 8 bases. The J segment lost 4 bases and the V segment lost 3 bases, leaving 8 bases of the junction unmatched. This CDR3 has 16 amino acids. In germline, CDR1 is LNHDA, CDR2 SQIVND (reference sequence). The CDR3 DNA follows: TGTGCCAGTAGTATGGACGGACAGGGAGGGGGAAACACCATATATTTT. Translated: CASSMDGQGGGNTIYF.

The chain couples TRBV27 to TRBJ1-4, with D maybe TRBD1 (6 bases). The length of the CDR3 is 14 residues. The V gene lost 3 bases and the J gene lost 5 bases, with 10 bases spanning the gap. Germline V gives CDR1 MNHEY, CDR2 SMNVEV (reference sequence). The CDR3 reads CASSFGGENEKLFF. The CDR3 coding sequence is TGTGCCAGCAGTTTTGGGGGCGAAAATGAAAAACTGTTTTTT.

In DNA, the CDR3 is TGTGCCAGCAGCTTAACCAACGCGACAGGGGGTGGAAACACCATATATTTT. It yields the protein CASSLTNATGGGNTIYF. This chain links TRBV7-2 with TRBJ1-3; 9 bases align to TRBD1. Germline CDR1 SGHTA, CDR2 FQGNSA. The CDR3 is made up of 17 amino acids. The trim removed 2 bases at V and 3 bases at J, leaving 8 bases unmatched. Drawing the rest from reference TRBV7-2 and TRBJ1-3, the complete variable domain is GAGVSQSPSNKVTEKGKDVELRCDPISGHTALYWYRQSLGQGLEFLIYFQGNSAPDKSGLPSDRFSAERTGGSVSTLTIQRTQQEDSAVYLCASSLTNATGGGNTIYFGEGSWLTVV.

V is TRBV19 and J is TRBJ1-5; 9 nucleotides agree with TRBD1. The length of the CDR3 is 15 residues. The germline gives CDR1 LNHDA, CDR2 SQIVND (reference sequence). Trimming took 0 bases from V and 6 from J; bases not matched to a gene: 3. CDR3 residues: CASSIEGTGFQPQHF. The DNA of the CDR3 is TGTGCCAGTAGTATAGAAGGGACAGGGTTTCAGCCCCAGCATTTT.

V and J are TRBV6-5 and TRBJ2-3, with 9 nucleotides matching TRBD2. The CDR3 runs to 16 residues. CDR1 is MNHEY and CDR2 is SVGAGI in the germline V gene. With V trimmed by 0 bases and J by 3 bases, 4 bases remained unmatched. CDR3 amino acids: CASSYSLAGSTDTQYF. The CDR3 nucleotides are TGTGCCAGCAGTTACTCCCTAGCGGGGTCTACAGATACGCAGTATTTT.

The J gene is TRBJ1-2, the V gene TRBV7-8, with unresolved D. Germline values: CDR1 SGHVS, CDR2 FQNEAQ. Trimming cost V 5 bases and J 8 bases, with 15 bases left between them. This CDR3 comprises 13 residues. The CDR3 region is CASSRDPSEGYTF. The CDR3, as DNA: TGTGCCAGCAGCCGCGACCCAAGCGAAGGCTACACCTTC.

As concerns this clone: The identical CDR3 is also encoded by other nucleotide sequences in the sample. The chain employs TRBV9 and TRBJ1-3; D possibly corresponds to TRBD1 (5 bases). Germline CDR1 reads SGDLS; CDR2 reads YYNGEE. The CDR3 totals 14 residues. With 5 bases removed from V and 1 base from J, the gap between germline ends came to 10 bases. The CDR3 loop is CASSRSGSGNTIYF. For the CDR3, the DNA is TGTGCCAGCAGTCGCTCAGGGTCTGGAAACACCATATATTTT.

This rearrangement joins TRBV29-1 to TRBJ2-2, with TRBD2 identical over 14 bases. The germline gives CDR1 SQVTM, CDR2 ANQGSEA. This CDR3 contains 16 residues. Trimming cost V 6 bases and J 7 bases; bases outside gene matches: 10. DNA of the CDR3: TGCAGCGTCGCGAAGGGACTAGCGGGGGTTGGCGGGGAGCTGTTTTTT. Amino acid sequence: CSVAKGLAGVGGELFF.

This chain links TRBV9 with TRBJ1-5; TRBD1 is a possible D gene (5 bases). Trimming shortened V by 10 bases and J by 1 base, and 18 bases separated the two germline ends. The CDR3 extends over 15 amino acids. Germline V gene lookup returns CDR1 SGDLS and CDR2 YYNGEE. CDR3 DNA sequence: TGTGCCCCAATTTGGCAGGGAGGGAGCAATCAGCCCCAGCATTTT. Protein sequence: CAPIWQGGSNQPQHF.

This clone was detected only a few times. The J gene is TRBJ1-1, the V gene TRBV18; D is possibly TRBD1 (6 bases). The CDR3 runs to 15 residues. V was cut by 6 bases and J by 4 bases, with 18 bases left in between. CDR1 and CDR2 from the germline V gene are KGHSH and LQKENI. The CDR3 sequence: CASSRGGGEVTEAFF. The CDR3 DNA reads TGTGCCAGCTCCCGGGGAGGGGGAGAGGTCACTGAAGCTTTCTTT.